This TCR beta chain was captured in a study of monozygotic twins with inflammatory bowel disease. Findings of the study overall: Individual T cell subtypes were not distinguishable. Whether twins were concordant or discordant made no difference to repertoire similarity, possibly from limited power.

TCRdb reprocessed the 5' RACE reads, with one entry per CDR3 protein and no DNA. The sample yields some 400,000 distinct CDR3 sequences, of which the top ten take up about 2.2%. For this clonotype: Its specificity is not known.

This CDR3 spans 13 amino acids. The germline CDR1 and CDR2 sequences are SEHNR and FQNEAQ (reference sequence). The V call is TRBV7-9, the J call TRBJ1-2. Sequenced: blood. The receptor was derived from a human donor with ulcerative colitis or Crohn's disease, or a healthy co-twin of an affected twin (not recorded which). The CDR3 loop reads CASSPGQTGGYTF.